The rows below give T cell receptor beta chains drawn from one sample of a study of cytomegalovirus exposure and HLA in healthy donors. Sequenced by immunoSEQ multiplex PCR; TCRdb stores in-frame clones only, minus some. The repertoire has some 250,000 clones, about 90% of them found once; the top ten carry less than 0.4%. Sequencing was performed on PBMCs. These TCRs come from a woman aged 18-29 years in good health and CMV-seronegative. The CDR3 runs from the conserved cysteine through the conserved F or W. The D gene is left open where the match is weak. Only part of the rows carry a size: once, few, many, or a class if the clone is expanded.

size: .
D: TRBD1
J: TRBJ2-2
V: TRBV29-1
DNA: TGCAGCGTTTCCGGACAGGCGAACACCGGGGAGCTGTTTTTT
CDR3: CSVSGQANTGELFF

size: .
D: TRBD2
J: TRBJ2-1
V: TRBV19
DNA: TGTGCCAGTAAAGGACTAGCCAGTGAGGAGCAGTTCTTC
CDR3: CASKGLASEEQFF

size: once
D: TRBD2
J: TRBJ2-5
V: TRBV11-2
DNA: TGTGCCAGCAGCTTAGAGGGACTGACCTGGACTAGCGGGATCCAAGAGACCCAGTACTTC
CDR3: CASSLEGLTWTSGIQETQYF

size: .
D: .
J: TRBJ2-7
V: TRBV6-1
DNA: TGTGCCAGCAGTCAAAGGTCCAGGCTCAACGAGCAGTACTTC
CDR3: CASSQRSRLNEQYF

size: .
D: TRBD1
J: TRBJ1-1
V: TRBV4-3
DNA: TGCGCCAGCAGAGCCGGGACAGGGGTGAACACTGAAGCTTTCTTT
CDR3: CASRAGTGVNTEAFF

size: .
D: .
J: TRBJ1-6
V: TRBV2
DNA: TGTGCCAGCAGTGAAGTCACAGGGAATTCACCCCTCCACTTT
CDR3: CASSEVTGNSPLHF

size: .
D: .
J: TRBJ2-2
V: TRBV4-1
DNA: TGCGCCAGCAGCCAAGTGGCGGTTTCGAACACCGGGGAGCTGTTTTTT
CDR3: CASSQVAVSNTGELFF

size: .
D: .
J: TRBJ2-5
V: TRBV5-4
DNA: TGTGCCAGCAGCTTGGGGGCAGGGGCAAGAGAGACCCAGTACTTC
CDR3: CASSLGAGARETQYF

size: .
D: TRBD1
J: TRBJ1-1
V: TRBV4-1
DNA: TGCGCCAGCAGCCACATCGGGACAGGGAACACTGAAGCTTTCTTT
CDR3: CASSHIGTGNTEAFF

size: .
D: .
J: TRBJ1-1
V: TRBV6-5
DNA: TGTGCCAGCAGAACCAGCACTGAAGCTTTCTTT
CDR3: CASRTSTEAFF

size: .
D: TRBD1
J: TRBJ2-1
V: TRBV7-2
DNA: TGTGCCAGCAGCCTCGACAGGGGCTCCTACAATGAGCAGTTCTTC
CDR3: CASSLDRGSYNEQFF

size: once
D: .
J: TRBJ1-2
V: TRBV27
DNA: TGTGCCAGCAGCGGCTCTCGTCACAGGTTTAACTATGGCTACACCTTC
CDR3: CASSGSRHRFNYGYTF

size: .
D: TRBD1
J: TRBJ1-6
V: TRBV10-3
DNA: TGTGCCATCAGTACGGGGGGACAGGAAAATTCACCCCTCCACTTT
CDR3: CAISTGGQENSPLHF

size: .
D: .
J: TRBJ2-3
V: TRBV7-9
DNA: TGTGCCAGCAGCTTAGCCGTCACTGGCGGGGGCCTCTCAGATACGCAGTATTTT
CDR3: CASSLAVTGGGLSDTQYF

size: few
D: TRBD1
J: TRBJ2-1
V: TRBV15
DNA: TGTGCCACCAGCGGAGGGGACAGGGATGTGAATGAGCAGTTCTTC
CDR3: CATSGGDRDVNEQFF

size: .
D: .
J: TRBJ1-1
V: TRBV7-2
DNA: TGTGCCAGCAGCTTAGAACCCCCCTATGTCAGGGGCACTGAAGCTTTCTTT
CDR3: CASSLEPPYVRGTEAFF

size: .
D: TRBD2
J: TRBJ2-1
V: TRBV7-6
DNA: TGTGCCAGCAGCAGGACTAGAGATGAGCAGTTCTTC
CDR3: CASSRTRDEQFF

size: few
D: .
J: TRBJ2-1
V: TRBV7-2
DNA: TGTGCCAGCAGCTTAGCGAGTAGGGGGGGTGAGCAGTTCTTC
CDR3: CASSLASRGGEQFF

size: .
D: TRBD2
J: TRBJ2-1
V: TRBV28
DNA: TGTGCCAGCAGCGTGACTAGCGGGGGGATGGAGCAGTTCTTC
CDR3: CASSVTSGGMEQFF

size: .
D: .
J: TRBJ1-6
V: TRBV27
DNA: TGTGCCAGCAGTTCATTGTGGGGCAATTCACCCCTCCACTTT
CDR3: CASSSLWGNSPLHF

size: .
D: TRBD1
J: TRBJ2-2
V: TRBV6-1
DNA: TGTGCCAGCAAGACAGGGGTGGATACCGGGGAGCTGTTTTTT
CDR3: CASKTGVDTGELFF

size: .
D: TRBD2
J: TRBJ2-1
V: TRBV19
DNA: TGTGCCAGTAGTATGGGACTAGCGGTAGAGCAGTTCTTC
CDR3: CASSMGLAVEQFF

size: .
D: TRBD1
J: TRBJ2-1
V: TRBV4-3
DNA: TGCGCCAGCAGCCAAGATAAGAGACAGGGGGCCTACAATGAGCAGTTCTTC
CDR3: CASSQDKRQGAYNEQFF

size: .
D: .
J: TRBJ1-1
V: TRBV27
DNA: TGTGCCAGCAGGGGGACATTCGGCACTGAAGCTTTCTTT
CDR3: CASRGTFGTEAFF

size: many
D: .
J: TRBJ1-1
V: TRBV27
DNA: TGTGCCAGCAGTTTCACAGGAGCTGAAGCTTTCTTT
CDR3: CASSFTGAEAFF

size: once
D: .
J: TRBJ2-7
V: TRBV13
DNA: TGTGCCAGCAGCTTATACGGGGGTTACTACGAGCAGTACTTC
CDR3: CASSLYGGYYEQYF

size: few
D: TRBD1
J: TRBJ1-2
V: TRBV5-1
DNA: TGCGCCAGCAGCGTGGGGACAGATATCTATGGCTACACCTTC
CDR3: CASSVGTDIYGYTF

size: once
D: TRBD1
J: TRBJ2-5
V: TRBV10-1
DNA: TGCGCCGTGGGGGGACAGGGGGTACGAGAGACCCAGTACTTC
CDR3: CAVGGQGVRETQYF

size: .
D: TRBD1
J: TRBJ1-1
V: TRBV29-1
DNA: TGCAGCGTGACGGGGACAGGGGAGCTAGCTTTCTTT
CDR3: CSVTGTGELAFF

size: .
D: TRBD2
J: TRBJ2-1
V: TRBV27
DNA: TGTGCCAGCAAACTAGCGGGGGGGCCATACACCTACAATGAGCAGTTCTTC
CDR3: CASKLAGGPYTYNEQFF

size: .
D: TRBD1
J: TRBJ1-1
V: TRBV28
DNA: TGTGCCAGCAGTAGACACGCCGGGACAGGATTGAACACTGAAGCTTTCTTT
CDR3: CASSRHAGTGLNTEAFF

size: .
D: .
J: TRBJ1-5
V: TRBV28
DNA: TGTGCCAGCAGTTCTCCAGGGGGCAATCAGCCCCAGCATTTT
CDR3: CASSSPGGNQPQHF

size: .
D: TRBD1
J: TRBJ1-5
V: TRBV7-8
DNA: TGTGCCAGCAGCTTAGCGCTGTCAGGGGGTCAGCCCCAGCATTTT
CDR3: CASSLALSGGQPQHF

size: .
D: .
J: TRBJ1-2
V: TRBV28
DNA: TGTGCGGACCCCCACAACAGGGACGGCTACACCTTC
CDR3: CADPHNRDGYTF

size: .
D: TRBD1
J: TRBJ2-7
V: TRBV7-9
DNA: TGTGCCAGCAGCCCCGGGACAGCCTCACTGGGAGAGCAGTACTTC
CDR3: CASSPGTASLGEQYF

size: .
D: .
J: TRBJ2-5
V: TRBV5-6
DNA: TGTGCCAGCAGCTTCCGACCGGGGATTCAAGAGACCCAGTACTTC
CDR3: CASSFRPGIQETQYF

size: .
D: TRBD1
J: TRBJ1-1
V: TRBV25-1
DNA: TGTGCCAGCAGTGAGTCCAGGGGGCAGACTTTCTTT
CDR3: CASSESRGQTFF

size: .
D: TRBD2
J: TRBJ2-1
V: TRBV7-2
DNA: TGTGCCAGCAGCCTGGGACTAGCCCCCAATTACAATGAGCAGTTCTTC
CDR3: CASSLGLAPNYNEQFF

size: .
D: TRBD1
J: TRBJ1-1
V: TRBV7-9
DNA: TGTGCCAGCAGCCACACGACAGGGGGGAACACTGAAGCTTTCTTT
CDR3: CASSHTTGGNTEAFF

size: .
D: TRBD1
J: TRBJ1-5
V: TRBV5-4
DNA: TGTGCCAGCAGCTGGGGTGGTGGACAGGGGACTCAGCCCCAGCATTTT
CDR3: CASSWGGGQGTQPQHF

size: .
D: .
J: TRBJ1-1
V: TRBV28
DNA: TGTGCCAGCAGCAGAGCGGGAATAAGGAACACTGAAGCTTTCTTT
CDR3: CASSRAGIRNTEAFF

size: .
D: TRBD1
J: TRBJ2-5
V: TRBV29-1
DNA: TGCAGCGTTGGACAGGGATTACAAGAGACCCAGTACTTC
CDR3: CSVGQGLQETQYF

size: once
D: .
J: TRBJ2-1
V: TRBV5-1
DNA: TGCGCCAGCAGCTTAGGTAGCTTGTCCTACAATGAGCAGTTCTTC
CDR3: CASSLGSLSYNEQFF

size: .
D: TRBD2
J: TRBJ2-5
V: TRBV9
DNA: TGTGCCAGCAGCATCAACTCGGGACTAGCGGGGCAAGAGACCCAGTACTTC
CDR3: CASSINSGLAGQETQYF

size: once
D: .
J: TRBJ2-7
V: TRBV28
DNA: TGTGCCAGCAGTTTACCGACTAGGGGAACCTACGAGCAGTACTTC
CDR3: CASSLPTRGTYEQYF

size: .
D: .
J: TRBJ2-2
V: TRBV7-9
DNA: TGTGCCAGCAGCTTAGTGGACACTAACTTCGGGGAGCTGTTTTTT
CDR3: CASSLVDTNFGELFF

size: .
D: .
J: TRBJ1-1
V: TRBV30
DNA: TGTGCCTGGAGTTCTACAGAAAGAATTGAAGCTTTCTTT
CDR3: CAWSSTERIEAFF

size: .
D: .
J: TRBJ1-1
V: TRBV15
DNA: TGTGCCACCAGCCGAATACAGAACACTGAAGCTTTCTTT
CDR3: CATSRIQNTEAFF

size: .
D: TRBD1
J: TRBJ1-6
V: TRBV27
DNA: TGTGCCAGCAGTCCCAAATCCGGGACAGGGCGAAATAATTCACCCCTCCACTTT
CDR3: CASSPKSGTGRNNSPLHF

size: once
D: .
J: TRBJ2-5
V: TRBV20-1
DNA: TGCAGTGCTGGATCGACTAGTTCTCAGTACTTC
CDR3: CSAGSTSSQYF

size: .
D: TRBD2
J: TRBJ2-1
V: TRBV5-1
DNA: TGCGCCAGCAGCTCGGCTAGCGGCACGTACTCCTACAATGAGCAGTTCTTC
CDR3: CASSSASGTYSYNEQFF

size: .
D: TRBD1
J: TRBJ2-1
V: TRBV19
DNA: TGTGCCAGTAGTACCGACAGGGACTCCTACAATGAGCAGTTCTTC
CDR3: CASSTDRDSYNEQFF

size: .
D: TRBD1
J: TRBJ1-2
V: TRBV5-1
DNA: TGCGCCAGCAGCTTACTACCGGGACAGGGGACGGGACACTATGGCTACACCTTC
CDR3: CASSLLPGQGTGHYGYTF

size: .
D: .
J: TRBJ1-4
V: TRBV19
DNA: TGTGCCAGTACAGGGACACATGCAACTAATGAAAAACTGTTTTTT
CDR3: CASTGTHATNEKLFF

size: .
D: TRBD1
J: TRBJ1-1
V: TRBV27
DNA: TGTGCCAGCAGTCTAGGACAGGTAACTGAAGCTTTCTTT
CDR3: CASSLGQVTEAFF